This entry is about one T cell receptor (beta chain). Its antigen is not identified. This specimen belongs to a study of spatial heterogeneity in lung cancer. Time point meaning: sample taken at primary tumor resection. Researchers sequenced whole RNA taken from tumor, nontumor lung or frozen PBMC without sorting. MiXCR, applied by TCRdb to the 5' RACE reads, yields one record per CDR3 protein. This table holds about 82,000 distinct CDR3 sequences, roughly 12% found once. Broader study findings: The study found ubiquitous expanded tumor TCRs in blood more at resection than follow-up.

Germline CDR1 and CDR2: SEHNR and FQNEAQ (reference sequence). V dropped 1 base and J dropped 10 bases, with 10 bases sitting between them. The CDR3 contains 12 residues. Sequencing used PBMCs, obtained at surgery. The chain employs TRBV7-9 and TRBJ1-1; D gene uncertain. The TCR was taken from a male donor with early-stage non-small cell lung cancer. CDR3 DNA sequence: TGTGCCAGCAGCTTAGAGAATCACCGAGCTTTCTTT. Its translation: CASSLENHRAFF. Variable domain in full (rest from reference TRBV7-9 and TRBJ1-1): DTGVSQNPRHKITKRGQNVTFRCDPISEHNRLYWYRQTLGQGPEFLTYFQNEAQLEKSRLLSDRFSAERPKGSFSTLEIQRTEQGDSAMYLCASSLENHRAFFGQGTRLTVV.